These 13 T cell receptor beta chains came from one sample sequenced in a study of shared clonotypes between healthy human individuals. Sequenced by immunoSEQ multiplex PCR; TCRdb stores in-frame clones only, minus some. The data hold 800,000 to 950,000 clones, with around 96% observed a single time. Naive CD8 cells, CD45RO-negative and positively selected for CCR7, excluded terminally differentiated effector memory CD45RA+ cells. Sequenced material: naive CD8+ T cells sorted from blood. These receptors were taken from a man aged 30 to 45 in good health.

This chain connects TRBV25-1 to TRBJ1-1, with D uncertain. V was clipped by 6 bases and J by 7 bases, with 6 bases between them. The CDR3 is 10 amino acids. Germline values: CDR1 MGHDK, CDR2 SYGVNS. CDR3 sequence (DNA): TGTGCCAGCAGAGGTAATGAAGCTTTCTTT. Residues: CASRGNEAFF. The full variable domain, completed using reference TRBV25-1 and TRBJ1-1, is EADIYQTPRYLVIGTGKKITLECSQTMGHDKMYWYQQDPGMELHLIHYSYGVNSTEKGDLSSESTVSRIRTEHFPLTLESARPSHTSQYLCASRGNEAFFGQGTRLTVV.

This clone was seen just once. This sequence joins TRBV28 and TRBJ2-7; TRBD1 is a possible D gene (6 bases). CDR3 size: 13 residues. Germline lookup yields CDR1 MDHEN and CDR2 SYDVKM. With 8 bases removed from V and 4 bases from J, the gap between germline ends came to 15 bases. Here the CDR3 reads CASLRGIPYEQYF. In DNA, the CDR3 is TGTGCCAGCCTCAGGGGTATACCTTACGAGCAGTACTTC.

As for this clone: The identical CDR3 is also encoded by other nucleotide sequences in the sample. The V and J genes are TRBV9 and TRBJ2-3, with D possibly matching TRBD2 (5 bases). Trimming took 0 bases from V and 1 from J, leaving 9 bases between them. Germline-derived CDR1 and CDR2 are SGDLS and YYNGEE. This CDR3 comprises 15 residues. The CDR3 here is CASSVGGLGTDTQYF. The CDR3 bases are TGTGCCAGCAGCGTAGGAGGGTTGGGCACAGATACGCAGTATTTT.

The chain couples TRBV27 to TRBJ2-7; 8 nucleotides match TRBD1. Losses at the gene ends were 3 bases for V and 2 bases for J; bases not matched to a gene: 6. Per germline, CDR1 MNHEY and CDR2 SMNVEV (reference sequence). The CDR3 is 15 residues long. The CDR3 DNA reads TGTGCCAGCAGTTTTTGGCAGGGGGCCCCCTACGAGCAGTACTTC. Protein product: CASSFWQGAPYEQYF.

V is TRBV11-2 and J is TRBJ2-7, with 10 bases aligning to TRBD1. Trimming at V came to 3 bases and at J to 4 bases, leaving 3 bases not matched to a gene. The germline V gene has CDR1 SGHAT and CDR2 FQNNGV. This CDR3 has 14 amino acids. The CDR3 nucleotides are TGTGCCAGCAGCTTCGGGGACAGGGGTTACGAGCAGTACTTC. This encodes CASSFGDRGYEQYF.

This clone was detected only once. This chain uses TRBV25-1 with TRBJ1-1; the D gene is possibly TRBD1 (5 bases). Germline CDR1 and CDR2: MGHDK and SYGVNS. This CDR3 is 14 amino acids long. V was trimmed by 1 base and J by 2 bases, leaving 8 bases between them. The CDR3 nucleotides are TGTGCCAGCAGTGAATTTGGGGGTAACACTGAAGCTTTCTTT. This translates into CASSEFGGNTEAFF.

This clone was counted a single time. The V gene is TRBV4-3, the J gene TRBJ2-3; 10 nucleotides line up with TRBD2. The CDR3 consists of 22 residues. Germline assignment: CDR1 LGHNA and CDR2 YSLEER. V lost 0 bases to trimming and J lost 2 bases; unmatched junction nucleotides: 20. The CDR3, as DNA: TGCGCCAGCAGCCAAGATCTCGATGAGCGGGAGGGTTCCTGGCCCCTCACAGATACGCAGTATTTT. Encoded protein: CASSQDLDEREGSWPLTDTQYF.

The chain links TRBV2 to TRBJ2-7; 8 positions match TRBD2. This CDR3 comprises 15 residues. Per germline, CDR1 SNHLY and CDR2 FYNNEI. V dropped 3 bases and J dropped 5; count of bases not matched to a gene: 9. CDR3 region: CASSDGSGSLDEQYF. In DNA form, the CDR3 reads TGTGCCAGCAGTGATGGGAGCGGGAGTCTCGACGAGCAGTACTTC. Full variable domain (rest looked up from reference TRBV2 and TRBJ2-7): EPEVTQTPSHQVTQMGQEVILRCVPISNHLYFYWYRQILGQKVEFLVSFYNNEISEKSEIFDDQFSVERPDGSNFTLKIRSTKLEDSAMYFCASSDGSGSLDEQYFGPGTRLTVT.

The CDR3 region has the DNA TGTGCCAGCAGCCCACCGGGGACTAGTTACAATGAGCAGTTCTTC. Its translation: CASSPPGTSYNEQFF. The genes are TRBV7-9 and TRBJ2-1, with TRBD2 matching 8 bases. Germline V gives CDR1 SEHNR, CDR2 FQNEAQ (reference sequence). The CDR3 runs 15 residues. Germline trimming cut 5 bases from V and 4 bases from J; bases unmatched to any gene: 7.

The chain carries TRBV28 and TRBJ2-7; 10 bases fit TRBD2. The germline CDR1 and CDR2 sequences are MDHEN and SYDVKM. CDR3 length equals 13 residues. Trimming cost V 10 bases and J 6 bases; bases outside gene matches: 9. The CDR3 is CANSRTSGSEQYF. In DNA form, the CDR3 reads TGTGCCAACTCGAGGACTAGCGGAAGCGAGCAGTACTTC.

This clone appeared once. The CDR3 protein is CASREGGTGELFF. The CDR3, as DNA: TGTGCCAGCCGGGAGGGTGGCACCGGGGAGCTGTTTTTT. The chain has TRBV6-4 and TRBJ2-2; 8 nucleotides line up with TRBD2. Germline trimming cut 8 bases from V and 4 bases from J; bases unmatched to any gene: 3. Germline V gene sequence: CDR1 MRHNA, CDR2 SNTAGT. This CDR3 has 13 residues.

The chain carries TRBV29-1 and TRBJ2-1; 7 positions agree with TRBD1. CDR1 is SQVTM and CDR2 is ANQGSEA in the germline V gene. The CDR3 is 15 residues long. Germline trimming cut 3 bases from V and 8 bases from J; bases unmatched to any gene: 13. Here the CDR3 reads CSVEHTRGRLYEQFF. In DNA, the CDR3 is TGCAGCGTTGAGCACACGAGGGGGCGTTTGTATGAGCAGTTCTTC.

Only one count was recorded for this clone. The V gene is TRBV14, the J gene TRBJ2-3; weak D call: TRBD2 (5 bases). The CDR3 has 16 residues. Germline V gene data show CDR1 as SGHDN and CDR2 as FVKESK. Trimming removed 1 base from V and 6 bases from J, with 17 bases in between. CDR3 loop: CASSQAPGLHLDTQYF. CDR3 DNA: TGTGCCAGCAGCCAAGCCCCCGGACTTCATTTGGATACGCAGTATTTT.